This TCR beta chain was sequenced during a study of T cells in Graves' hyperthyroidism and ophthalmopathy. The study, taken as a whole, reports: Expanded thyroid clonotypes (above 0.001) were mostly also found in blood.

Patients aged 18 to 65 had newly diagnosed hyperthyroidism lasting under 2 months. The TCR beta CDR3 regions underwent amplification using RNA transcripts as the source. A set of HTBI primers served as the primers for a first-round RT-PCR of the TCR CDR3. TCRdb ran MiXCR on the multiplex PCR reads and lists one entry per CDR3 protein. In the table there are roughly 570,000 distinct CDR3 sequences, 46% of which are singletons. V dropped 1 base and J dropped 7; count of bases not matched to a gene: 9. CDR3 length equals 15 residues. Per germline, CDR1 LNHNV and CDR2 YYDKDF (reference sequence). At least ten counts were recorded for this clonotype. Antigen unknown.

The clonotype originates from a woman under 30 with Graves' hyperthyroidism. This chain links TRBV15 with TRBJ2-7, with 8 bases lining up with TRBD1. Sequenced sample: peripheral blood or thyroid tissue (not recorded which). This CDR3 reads CATSRGQGRTGEQYF. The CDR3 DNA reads TGTGCCACCAGCAGAGGACAGGGGCGCACGGGGGAGCAGTACTTC.